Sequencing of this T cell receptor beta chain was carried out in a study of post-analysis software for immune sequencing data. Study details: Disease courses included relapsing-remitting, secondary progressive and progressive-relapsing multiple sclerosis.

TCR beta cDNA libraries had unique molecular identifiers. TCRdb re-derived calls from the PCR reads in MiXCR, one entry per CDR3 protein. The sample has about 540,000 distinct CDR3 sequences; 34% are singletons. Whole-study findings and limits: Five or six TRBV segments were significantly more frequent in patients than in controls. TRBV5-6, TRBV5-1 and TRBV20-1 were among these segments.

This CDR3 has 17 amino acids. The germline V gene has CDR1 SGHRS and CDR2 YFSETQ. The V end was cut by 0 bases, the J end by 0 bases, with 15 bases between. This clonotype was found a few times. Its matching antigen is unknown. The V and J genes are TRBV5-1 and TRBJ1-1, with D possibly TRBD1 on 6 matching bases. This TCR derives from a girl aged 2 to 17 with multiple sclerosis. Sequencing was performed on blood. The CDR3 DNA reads TGCGCCAGCAGCTTGGCCGGCGGGGGCTGGATGAACACTGAAGCTTTCTTT. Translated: CASSLAGGGWMNTEAFF. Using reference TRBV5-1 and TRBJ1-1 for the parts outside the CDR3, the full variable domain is KAGVTQTPRYLIKTRGQQVTLSCSPISGHRSVSWYQQTPGQGLQFLFEYFSETQRNKGNFPGRFSGRQFSNSRSEMNVSTLELGDSALYLCASSLAGGGWMNTEAFFGQGTRLTVV.